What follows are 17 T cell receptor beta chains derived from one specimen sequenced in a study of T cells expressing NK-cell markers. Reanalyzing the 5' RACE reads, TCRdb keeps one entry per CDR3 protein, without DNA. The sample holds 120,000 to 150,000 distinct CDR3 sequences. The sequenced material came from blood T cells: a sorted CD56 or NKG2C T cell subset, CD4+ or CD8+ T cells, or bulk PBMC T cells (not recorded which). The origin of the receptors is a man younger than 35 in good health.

The CDR3 is CASSLLAGAYTGELFF. This sequence joins TRBV14 and TRBJ2-2; TCRdb reports TRBD2, a call that lacks DNA to check it against. The CDR3 sequence is 16 residues long. CDR1 is SGHDN, CDR2 FVKESK, per germline. The full variable domain, completed using reference TRBV14 and TRBJ2-2, is EAGVTQFPSHSVIEKGQTVTLRCDPISGHDNLYWYRRVMGKEIKFLLHFVKESKQDESGMPNNRFLAERTGGTYSTLKVQPAELEDSGVYFCASSLLAGAYTGELFFGEGSRLTVL.

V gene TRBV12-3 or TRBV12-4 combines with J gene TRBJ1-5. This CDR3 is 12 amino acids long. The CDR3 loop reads CASGPEDQPQHF.

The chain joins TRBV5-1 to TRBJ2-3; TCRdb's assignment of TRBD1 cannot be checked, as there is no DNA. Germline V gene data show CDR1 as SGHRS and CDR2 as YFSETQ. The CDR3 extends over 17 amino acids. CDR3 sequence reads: CASSTPSSGAGTDTQYF.

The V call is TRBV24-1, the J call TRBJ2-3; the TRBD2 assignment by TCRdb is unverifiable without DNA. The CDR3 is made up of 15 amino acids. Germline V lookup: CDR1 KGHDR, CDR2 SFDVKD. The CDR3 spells CATSDPLAGADTQYF.

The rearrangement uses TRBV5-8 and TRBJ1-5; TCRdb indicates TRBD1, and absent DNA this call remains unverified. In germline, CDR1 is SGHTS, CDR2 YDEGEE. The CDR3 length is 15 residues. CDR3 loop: CASSLFGGSDQPQHF.

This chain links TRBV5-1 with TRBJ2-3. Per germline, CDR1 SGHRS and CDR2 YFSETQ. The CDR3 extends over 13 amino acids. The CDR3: CASRSSGTDTQYF.

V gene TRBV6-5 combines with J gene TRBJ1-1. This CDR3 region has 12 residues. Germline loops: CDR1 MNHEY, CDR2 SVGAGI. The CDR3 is CASSESRTEAFF.

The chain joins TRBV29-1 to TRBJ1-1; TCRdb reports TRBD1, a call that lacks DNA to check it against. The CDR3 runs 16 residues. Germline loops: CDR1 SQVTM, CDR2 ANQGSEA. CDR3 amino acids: CSAFPGPVGGTPEAFF.

CDR3 amino acids: CASSLSWGTANTGELFF. The J gene is TRBJ2-2, the V gene TRBV27; TCRdb's D gene call, TRBD1, goes unchecked for lack of DNA. The CDR3 runs to 17 residues. Germline V gene sequence: CDR1 MNHEY, CDR2 SMNVEV (reference sequence).

The CDR3 reads CASSQGQPPSYEQYF. The rearrangement joins TRBV4-3 to TRBJ2-7; as DNA is missing, the TRBD1 call by TCRdb cannot be tested. The CDR3 spans 15 residues. The germline gives CDR1 LGHNA, CDR2 YSLEER.

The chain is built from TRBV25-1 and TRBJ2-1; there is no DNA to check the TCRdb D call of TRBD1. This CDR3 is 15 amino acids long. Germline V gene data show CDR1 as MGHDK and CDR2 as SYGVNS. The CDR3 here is CASSVRGPDGNEQFF.

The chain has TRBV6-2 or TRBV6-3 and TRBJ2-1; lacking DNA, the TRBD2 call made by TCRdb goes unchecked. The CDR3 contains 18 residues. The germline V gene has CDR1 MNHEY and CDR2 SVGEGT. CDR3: CASSYLMDGRLSYNEQFF.

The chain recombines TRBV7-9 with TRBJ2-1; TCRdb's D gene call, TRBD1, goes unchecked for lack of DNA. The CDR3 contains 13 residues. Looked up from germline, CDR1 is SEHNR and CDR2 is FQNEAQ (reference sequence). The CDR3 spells CASSPRTDNEQFF.

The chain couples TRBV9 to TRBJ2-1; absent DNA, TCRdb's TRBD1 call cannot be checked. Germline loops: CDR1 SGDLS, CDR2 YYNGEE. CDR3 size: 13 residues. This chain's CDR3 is CASREGTGNEQFF.

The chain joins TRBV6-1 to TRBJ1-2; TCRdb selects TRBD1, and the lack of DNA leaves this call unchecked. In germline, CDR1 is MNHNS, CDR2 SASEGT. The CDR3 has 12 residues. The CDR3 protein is CASSRDMYGYTF.

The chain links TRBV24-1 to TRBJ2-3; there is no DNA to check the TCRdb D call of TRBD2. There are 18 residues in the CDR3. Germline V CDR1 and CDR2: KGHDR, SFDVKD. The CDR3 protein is CATSDPNWTSGSPDTQYF.

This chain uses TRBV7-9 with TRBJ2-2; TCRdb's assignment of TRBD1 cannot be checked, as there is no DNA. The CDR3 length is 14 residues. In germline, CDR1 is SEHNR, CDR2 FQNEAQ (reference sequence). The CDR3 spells CASSSPGNTGELFF.